These 21 T cell receptor beta chains were all obtained from the same sample, sequenced in a study of blood T cell repertoires in COVID-19 (dated by TCRdb to between 2020 and 2021). The protocol used for the library was the immunoSEQ multiplex PCR assay. TCRdb limited this immuneACCESS table to in-frame rearrangements with V and J called. A share of clones is missing; checked studies link under half to unresolved V genes, and the rest is unexplained. In all, the sample holds 95,000 to 150,000 clones, and roughly 83% of those were seen once. The ten largest clonotypes hold approximately 3.9% of the sample. What was sequenced was peripheral blood. Source of these receptors: a woman older than 75 with acute or convalescent COVID-19.

The genes are TRBV7-9 and TRBJ2-7; 9 nucleotides agree with TRBD1. The CDR3 has 16 residues. With 1 base clipped from V and 2 bases from J, the junction kept 6 bases outside the gene matches. Germline CDR1 reads SEHNR; CDR2 reads FQNEAQ (reference sequence). The CDR3 DNA reads as TGTGCCAGCAGCTTAGGGATACAGGGGGCGGCCTACGAGCAGTACTTC. Translated, it gives CASSLGIQGAAYEQYF.

This rearrangement joins TRBV7-3 to TRBJ2-7, with D possibly being TRBD2 (6 bases). The CDR3 length is 15 residues. Germline CDR1 is SGHTA and CDR2 is FQGTGA. V shed 5 bases and J shed 2 bases, with 16 bases lying between them. The CDR3 reads CASSPTVGSAYEQYF. For the CDR3, the DNA is TGTGCCAGCAGCCCCACAGTCGGGAGCGCCTACGAGCAGTACTTC.

The chain carries TRBV28 and TRBJ2-7; D ambiguous. The length of the CDR3 is 13 residues. Germline V CDR1 and CDR2: MDHEN, SYDVKM. V lost 4 bases and J 4 bases, leaving 11 bases between the germline ends. For the CDR3, the DNA is TGTGCCAGCAGTTCCTCCCGAGTATACGAGCAGTACTTC. This gives the protein CASSSSRVYEQYF.

The V gene is TRBV5-1, the J gene TRBJ2-5, with D possibly being TRBD2 (5 bases). V lost 0 bases to trimming and J lost 6 bases, with 18 bases between them. Germline loops: CDR1 SGHRS, CDR2 YFSETQ. The CDR3 is 16 amino acids. Written as DNA, the CDR3 is TGCGCCAGCAGCTTGGTTGGGAGAAGAAGTGGAAAGACCCAGTACTTC. Amino acids: CASSLVGRRSGKTQYF.

The CDR3 region has the DNA TGTGCCAGCTCACCTCCCCCACGGTCTGGAAACACCATATATTTT. Protein: CASSPPPRSGNTIYF. The V and J genes are TRBV18 and TRBJ1-3; D call uncertain. Germline V gene lookup returns CDR1 KGHSH and CDR2 LQKENI. This CDR3 comprises 15 residues. Trimming shortened V by 3 bases and J by 1 base, and 10 bases separated the two germline ends. Full variable domain (outside the CDR3, taken from reference TRBV18 and TRBJ1-3): NAGVMQNPRHLVRRRGQEARLRCSPMKGHSHVYWYRQLPEEGLKFMVYLQKENIIDESGMPKERFSAEFPKEGPSILRIQQVVRGDSAAYFCASSPPPRSGNTIYFGEGSWLTVV.

The J gene is TRBJ1-2, the V gene TRBV5-1; TRBD1 aligns across 9 bases. V dropped 4 bases and J dropped 4; count of bases not matched to a gene: 5. Germline-derived CDR1 and CDR2 are SGHRS and YFSETQ. The CDR3 has 14 amino acids. This chain's CDR3 is CASSLGQGPYGYTF. In DNA form, the CDR3 reads TGCGCCAGCAGCCTGGGACAGGGCCCCTATGGCTACACCTTC.

This chain connects TRBV7-3 to TRBJ2-1; maybe TRBD2 (6 bases). With 6 bases removed from V and 6 bases from J, the gap between germline ends came to 15 bases. The germline V gene has CDR1 SGHTA and CDR2 FQGTGA. The CDR3 length is 14 residues. CDR3 in DNA: TGTGCCAGCAGTTACGCCGTGGGGGGCAATGAGCAGTTCTTC. Translating it yields CASSYAVGGNEQFF.

This chain joins TRBV28 and TRBJ1-4, with 8 bases that match TRBD1. Germline assignment: CDR1 MDHEN and CDR2 SYDVKM. The CDR3 is 15 amino acids. Unmatched junction bases numbered 10, after V lost 5 bases and J lost 8 bases. CDR3 in DNA: TGTGCCAGCAGTCCTCAGGGGGCTGAGAGGGAAAAACTGTTTTTT. Protein sequence: CASSPQGAEREKLFF.

Only one count was recorded for this clone. V usage is TRBV4-3 and J usage is TRBJ1-2, with D uncertain. The V and J ends lost 1 base and 2 bases respectively, with 5 bases between them. This CDR3 is 13 amino acids long. Germline CDR1 and CDR2: LGHNA and YSLEER. The CDR3 reads CASSQGQNYGYTF. In nucleotides, the CDR3 is TGCGCCAGCAGCCAAGGTCAGAACTATGGCTACACCTTC.

This clone was seen more than once but under ten times. The chain employs TRBV7-8 and TRBJ2-1, with 10 bases that match TRBD2. The CDR3 has 16 amino acids. The V and J ends lost 5 bases and 8 bases, in that order; junction bases with no gene match: 12. From germline, CDR1 is SGHVS and CDR2 FQNEAQ. The CDR3 DNA reads TGTGCCAGCAGCCTCCGGACTAGCGGCAGTGGGGATGAGCAGTTCTTC. Residues: CASSLRTSGSGDEQFF.

This clone was seen once. The chain carries TRBV29-1 and TRBJ2-5; D possibly corresponds to TRBD2 (6 bases). From germline, CDR1 is SQVTM and CDR2 ANQGSEA. The CDR3 sequence is 13 residues long. Trimming pared 4 bases from V and 2 bases from J, leaving 11 bases between. The CDR3, as DNA: TGCAGCGTTGGGAGGGTCAGGCAAGAGACCCAGTACTTC. Translating it yields CSVGRVRQETQYF.

This clone has a single count. The V gene is TRBV30, the J gene TRBJ2-3; 9 nucleotides line up with TRBD2. The V gene end was trimmed by 4 bases and the J gene end by 6 bases; junction bases not matched to a gene: 14. This CDR3 region has 16 residues. Germline CDR1 reads GTSNPN; CDR2 reads SVGIG (reference sequence). CDR3 region: CAWNRRRRGGRDTQYF. CDR3 coding DNA: TGTGCCTGGAACCGTAGGAGGCGGGGGGGCAGGGATACGCAGTATTTT.

This clone is a singleton in its sample. The V and J genes are TRBV7-3 and TRBJ2-7; no definite D call. Germline V gene sequence: CDR1 SGHTA, CDR2 FQGTGA. With 0 bases removed from V and 0 bases from J, the gap between germline ends came to 9 bases. This CDR3 region has 15 residues. CDR3 coding DNA: TGTGCCAGCAGCTTAACGTTCGCAGGCTCCTACGAGCAGTACTTC. Translation: CASSLTFAGSYEQYF. The complete variable domain, with remaining parts taken from reference TRBV7-3 and TRBJ2-7, reads GAGVSQTPSNKVTEKGKYVELRCDPISGHTALYWYRQSLGQGPEFLIYFQGTGAADDSGLPNDRFFAVRPEGSVSTLKIQRTERGDSAVYLCASSLTFAGSYEQYFGPGTRLTVT.

The CDR3 sequence is CASSLVAGGGAADTQYF. CDR3 bases: TGTGCCAGCAGCTTAGTCGCTGGCGGGGGGGCGGCAGATACGCAGTATTTT. The rearrangement links TRBV11-2 to TRBJ2-3, with 9 bases that match TRBD2. The CDR3 runs 17 residues. Trimming at V came to 1 base and at J to 4 bases, leaving 9 bases not matched to a gene. Germline V lookup: CDR1 SGHAT, CDR2 FQNNGV.

The genes are TRBV6-4 and TRBJ2-3; D might be TRBD2 (5 bases). The CDR3 is 15 residues long. Trimming stripped 6 bases from V and 3 bases from J, with 16 bases between. Germline V gene lookup returns CDR1 MRHNA and CDR2 SNTAGT. The CDR3 DNA sequence: TGTGCCAGCAGCCCCCTTGGAGGAACAACAGATACGCAGTATTTT. It specifies CASSPLGGTTDTQYF.

The chain has TRBV29-1 and TRBJ1-1, with D perhaps TRBD1 (6 bases). Germline V gene sequence: CDR1 SQVTM, CDR2 ANQGSEA. V was shortened by 6 bases and J by 11 bases, with 16 bases between the two germline ends. The CDR3 runs 11 residues. The CDR3 loop reads CSVDDRSFAFF. The DNA of the CDR3 is TGCAGCGTCGATGACAGGTCTTTCGCTTTCTTT. The full variable domain, completed using reference TRBV29-1 and TRBJ1-1, is SAVISQKPSRDICQRGTSLTIQCQVDSQVTMMFWYRQQPGQSLTLIATANQGSEATYESGFVIDKFPISRPNLTFSTLTVSNMSPEDSSIYLCSVDDRSFAFFGQGTRLTVV.

The V call is TRBV2, the J call TRBJ1-3; TRBD1 agrees at 7 bases. The CDR3 has 16 residues. Germline V gene sequence: CDR1 SNHLY, CDR2 FYNNEI. V lost 5 bases to trimming and J lost 1 base; unmatched junction nucleotides: 8. DNA for the CDR3: TGTGCCAGCAGTTTGGGCAGGGGGTCTTCTGGAAACACCATATATTTT. As protein: CASSLGRGSSGNTIYF.

This chain uses TRBV7-2 with TRBJ2-7; TRBD1 matches at 8 bases. With 5 bases clipped from V and 6 bases from J, the junction kept 15 bases outside the gene matches. The V gene's germline CDR1 is SGHTA and CDR2 FQGNSA. This CDR3 spans 16 amino acids. The CDR3 sequence is CASSLGGTSGGGEQYF. CDR3 DNA: TGTGCCAGCAGCCTGGGGGGAACCTCAGGGGGCGGCGAGCAGTACTTC.

The V call is TRBV15, the J call TRBJ1-2; 9 bases map to TRBD1. The CDR3 is 17 amino acids. V was clipped by 5 bases and J by 7 bases; unmatched bases: 17. Per the germline V gene, CDR1 is LNHNV and CDR2 is YYDKDF (reference sequence). CDR3 loop: CATSLGVGGQGGSGYTF. CDR3 DNA sequence: TGTGCCACCAGCCTGGGGGTCGGGGGACAGGGTGGGTCTGGCTACACCTTC.

The chain has TRBV19 and TRBJ1-1, with 8 bases fitting TRBD1. Unmatched junction bases numbered 4, after V lost 7 bases and J lost 0 bases. The CDR3 is made up of 14 amino acids. Germline CDR1 and CDR2: LNHDA and SQIVND (reference sequence). CDR3 residues: CASTRGQVNTEAFF. The CDR3 region has the DNA TGTGCCAGTACCAGGGGGCAGGTGAACACTGAAGCTTTCTTT.

The chain has TRBV7-2 and TRBJ2-3, with D unresolved. CDR3 length equals 15 residues. The germline V gene encodes CDR1 SGHTA and CDR2 FQGNSA. Trimming took 1 base from V and 6 from J, leaving 14 bases between them. The CDR3 DNA reads TGTGCCAGCAGCTTAGTGCGTACCGCACAGGATACGCAGTATTTT. Protein: CASSLVRTAQDTQYF.